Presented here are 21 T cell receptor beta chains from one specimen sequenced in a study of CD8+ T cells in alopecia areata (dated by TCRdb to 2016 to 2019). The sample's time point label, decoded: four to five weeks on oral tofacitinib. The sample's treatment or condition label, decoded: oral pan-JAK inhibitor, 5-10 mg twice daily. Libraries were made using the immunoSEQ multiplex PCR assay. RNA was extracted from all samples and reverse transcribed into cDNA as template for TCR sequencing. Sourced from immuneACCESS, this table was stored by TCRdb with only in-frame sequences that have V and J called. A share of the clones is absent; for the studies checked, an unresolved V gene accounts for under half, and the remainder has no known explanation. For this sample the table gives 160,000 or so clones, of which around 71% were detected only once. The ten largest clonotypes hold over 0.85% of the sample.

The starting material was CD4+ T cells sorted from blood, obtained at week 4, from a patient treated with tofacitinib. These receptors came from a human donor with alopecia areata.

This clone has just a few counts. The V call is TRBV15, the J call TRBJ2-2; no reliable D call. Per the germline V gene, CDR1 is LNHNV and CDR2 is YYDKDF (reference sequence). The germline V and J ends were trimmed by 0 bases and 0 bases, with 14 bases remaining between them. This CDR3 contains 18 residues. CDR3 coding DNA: TGTGCCACCAGCAGAGACCGGTGGGCGGCGGCGAACACCGGGGAGCTGTTTTTT. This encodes CATSRDRWAAANTGELFF.

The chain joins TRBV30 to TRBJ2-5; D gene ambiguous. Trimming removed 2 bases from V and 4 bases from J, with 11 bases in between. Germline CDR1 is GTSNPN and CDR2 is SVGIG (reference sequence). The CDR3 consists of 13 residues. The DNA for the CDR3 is TGTGCCTGGAGTCCCGCGGCTCGAGAGACCCAGTACTTC. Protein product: CAWSPAARETQYF.

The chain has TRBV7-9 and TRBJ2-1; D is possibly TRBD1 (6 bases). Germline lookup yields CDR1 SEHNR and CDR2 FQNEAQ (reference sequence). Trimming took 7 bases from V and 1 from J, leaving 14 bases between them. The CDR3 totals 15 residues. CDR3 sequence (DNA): TGTGCCAGCAAGGGAGACAGGAGGTCCTACAATGAGCAGTTCTTC. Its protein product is CASKGDRRSYNEQFF.

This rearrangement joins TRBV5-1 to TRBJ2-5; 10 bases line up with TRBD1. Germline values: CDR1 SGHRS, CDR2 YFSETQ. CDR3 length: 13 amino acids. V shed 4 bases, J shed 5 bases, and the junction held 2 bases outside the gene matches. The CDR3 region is CASSGDRGETQYF. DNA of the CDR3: TGCGCCAGCAGCGGGGACAGGGGTGAGACCCAGTACTTC.

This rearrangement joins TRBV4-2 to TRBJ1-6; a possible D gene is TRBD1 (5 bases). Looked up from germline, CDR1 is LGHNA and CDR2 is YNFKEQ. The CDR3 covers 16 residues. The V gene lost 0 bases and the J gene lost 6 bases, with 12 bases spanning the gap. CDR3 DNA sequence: TGTGCCAGCAGCCAAGATCAGGGCAGGACTAATTCACCCCTCCACTTT. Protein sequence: CASSQDQGRTNSPLHF.

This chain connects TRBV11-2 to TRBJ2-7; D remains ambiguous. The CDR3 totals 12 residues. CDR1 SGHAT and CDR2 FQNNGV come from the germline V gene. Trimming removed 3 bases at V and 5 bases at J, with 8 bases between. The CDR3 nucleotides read TGTGCCAGCAGCTTGGACGGTCACGAGCAGTACTTC. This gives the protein CASSLDGHEQYF. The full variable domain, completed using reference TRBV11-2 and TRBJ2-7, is EAGVAQSPRYKIIEKRQSVAFWCNPISGHATLYWYQQILGQGPKLLIQFQNNGVVDDSQLPKDRFSAERLKGVDSTLKIQPAKLEDSAVYLCASSLDGHEQYFGPGTRLTVT.

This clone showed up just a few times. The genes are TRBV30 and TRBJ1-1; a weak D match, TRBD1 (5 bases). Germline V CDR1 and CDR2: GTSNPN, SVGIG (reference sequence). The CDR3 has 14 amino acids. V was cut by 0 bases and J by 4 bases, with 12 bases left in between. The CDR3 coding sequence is TGTGCCTGGAGTGTTGGTGGGGGGAGCACTGAAGCTTTCTTT. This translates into CAWSVGGGSTEAFF.

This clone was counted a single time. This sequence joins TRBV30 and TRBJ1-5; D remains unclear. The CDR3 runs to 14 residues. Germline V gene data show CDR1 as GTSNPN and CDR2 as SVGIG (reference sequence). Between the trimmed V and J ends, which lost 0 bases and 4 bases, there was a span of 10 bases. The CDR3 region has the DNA TGTGCCTGGAGTGTATGGAGTCCTAATCAGCCCCAGCATTTT. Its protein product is CAWSVWSPNQPQHF.

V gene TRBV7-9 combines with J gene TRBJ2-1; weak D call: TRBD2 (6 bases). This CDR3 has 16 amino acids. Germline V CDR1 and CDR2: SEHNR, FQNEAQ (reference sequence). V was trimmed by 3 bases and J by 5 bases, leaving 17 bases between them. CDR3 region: CASSLSLAIRDNEQFF. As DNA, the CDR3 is TGTGCCAGCAGCTTGAGCCTAGCGATCAGGGACAATGAGCAGTTCTTC.

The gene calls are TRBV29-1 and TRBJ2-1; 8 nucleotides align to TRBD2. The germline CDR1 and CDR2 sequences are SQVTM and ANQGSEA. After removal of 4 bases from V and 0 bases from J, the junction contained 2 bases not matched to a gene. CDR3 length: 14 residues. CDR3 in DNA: TGCAGCGTTGTTAGCGGGGACTCCTACAATGAGCAGTTCTTC. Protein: CSVVSGDSYNEQFF.

Here the CDR3 reads CASSRQDNQPQHF. CDR3 DNA: TGTGCCAGCAGCCGGCAGGACAATCAGCCCCAGCATTTT. The J gene is TRBJ1-5, the V gene TRBV2; D ambiguous. Germline V gene lookup returns CDR1 SNHLY and CDR2 FYNNEI. The CDR3 has 13 amino acids. The V end lost 6 bases, the J end lost 3 bases, and 9 bases lay between the germline ends.

The CDR3 bases are TGTGCCTGGAGTGTACAGGGACAGGGGTTAGGTACGCAGTATTTT. Protein sequence: CAWSVQGQGLGTQYF. The V and J genes are TRBV30 and TRBJ2-3; 10 nucleotides align to TRBD1. V was clipped by 0 bases and J by 8 bases; unmatched bases: 8. The CDR3 consists of 15 residues. Germline CDR1 GTSNPN, CDR2 SVGIG (reference sequence).

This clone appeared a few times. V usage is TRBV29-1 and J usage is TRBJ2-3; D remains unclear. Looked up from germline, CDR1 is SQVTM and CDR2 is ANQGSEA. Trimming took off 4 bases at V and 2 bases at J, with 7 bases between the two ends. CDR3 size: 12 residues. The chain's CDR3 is CSVAIYTDTQYF. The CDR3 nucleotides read TGCAGCGTTGCGATTTACACAGATACGCAGTATTTT.

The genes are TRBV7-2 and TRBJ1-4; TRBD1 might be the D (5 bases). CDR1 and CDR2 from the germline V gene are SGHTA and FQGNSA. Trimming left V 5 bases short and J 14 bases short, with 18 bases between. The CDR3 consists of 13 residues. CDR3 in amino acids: CASSPTGSLGLFF. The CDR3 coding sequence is TGTGCCAGCAGCCCAACAGGTTCCCTGGGGCTGTTTTTT.

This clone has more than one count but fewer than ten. CDR3 region: CASSVRQGKTDTQYF. CDR3 in DNA: TGTGCCAGCAGCGTCCGACAGGGAAAAACAGATACGCAGTATTTT. The V gene is TRBV7-9, the J gene TRBJ2-3; 7 bases fit TRBD1. This CDR3 spans 15 amino acids. The V gene end was trimmed by 5 bases and the J gene end by 3 bases; junction bases not matched to a gene: 8. Germline V gene lookup returns CDR1 SEHNR and CDR2 FQNEAQ (reference sequence).

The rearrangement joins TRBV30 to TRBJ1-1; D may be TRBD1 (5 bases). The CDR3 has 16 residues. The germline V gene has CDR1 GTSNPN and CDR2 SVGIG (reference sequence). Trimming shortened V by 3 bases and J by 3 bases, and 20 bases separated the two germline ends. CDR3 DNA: TGTGCCTGGAGCCCTATATTTGAGGGGCCACACACTGAAGCTTTCTTT. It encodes CAWSPIFEGPHTEAFF.

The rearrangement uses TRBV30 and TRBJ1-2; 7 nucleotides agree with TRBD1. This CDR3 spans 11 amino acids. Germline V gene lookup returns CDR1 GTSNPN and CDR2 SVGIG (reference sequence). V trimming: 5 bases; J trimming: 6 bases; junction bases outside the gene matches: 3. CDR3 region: CAWWTGHGYTF. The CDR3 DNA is TGTGCCTGGTGGACAGGCCATGGCTACACCTTC.

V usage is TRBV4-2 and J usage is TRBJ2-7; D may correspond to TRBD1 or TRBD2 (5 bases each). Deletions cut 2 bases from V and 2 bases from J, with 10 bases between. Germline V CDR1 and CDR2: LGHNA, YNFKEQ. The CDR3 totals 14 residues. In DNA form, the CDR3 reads TGTGCCAGCAGCCAAACGAGAGGGGCCTACGAGCAGTACTTC. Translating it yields CASSQTRGAYEQYF.

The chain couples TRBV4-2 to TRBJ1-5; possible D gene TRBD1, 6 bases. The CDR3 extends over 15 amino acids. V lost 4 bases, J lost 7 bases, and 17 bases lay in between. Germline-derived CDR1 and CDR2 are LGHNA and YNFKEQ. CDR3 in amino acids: CASSLTRGFGQPQHF. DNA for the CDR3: TGTGCCAGCAGCCTAACCAGGGGATTCGGCCAGCCCCAGCATTTT.

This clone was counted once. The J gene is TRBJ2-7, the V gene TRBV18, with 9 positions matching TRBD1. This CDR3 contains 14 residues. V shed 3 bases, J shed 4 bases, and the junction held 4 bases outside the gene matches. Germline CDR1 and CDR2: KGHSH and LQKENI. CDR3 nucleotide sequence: TGTGCCAGCTCACCCGGACAGGGGTATTACGAGCAGTACTTC. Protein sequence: CASSPGQGYYEQYF.

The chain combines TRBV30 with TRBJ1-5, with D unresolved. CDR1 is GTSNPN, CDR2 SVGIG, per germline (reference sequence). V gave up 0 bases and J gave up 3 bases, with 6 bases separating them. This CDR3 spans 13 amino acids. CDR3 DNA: TGTGCCTGGAGTGTACTTTTCAATCAGCCCCAGCATTTT. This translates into CAWSVLFNQPQHF.